This entry is about one T cell receptor beta chain. What it recognizes is unknown. This entry is derived from a study of T cell responses to AZD1222 COVID-19 vaccine. Study-wide results and limits: At baseline, seropositivity was found in only six or seven AZD1222 recipients. Donors were largely white British and mainly female; clonal diversity was possibly underestimated.

J lost 7 bases, V lost 6 bases, and 5 bases had no gene match. The CDR3 has 14 amino acids. Germline V gene data show CDR1 as KGHSH and CDR2 as LQKENI. Clones were sequenced by immunoSEQ multiplex PCR, and TCRdb holds only the in-frame ones, with some missing. Here the sample spans about 120,000 clones, roughly 88% being singletons. The sample consisted of peripheral blood, taken on day 0 of AZD1222 vaccination. The TCR sequence derives from an adult in good health. This rearrangement joins TRBV18 to TRBJ1-5, with TRBD1 matching over 11 bases. The CDR3 DNA is TGTGCCAGCTCTTCGGGACAGGGGGTCCAGCCCCAGCATTTT. It yields the protein CASSSGQGVQPQHF. Looking up the rest from reference TRBV18 and TRBJ1-5 gives the full variable domain: NAGVMQNPRHLVRRRGQEARLRCSPMKGHSHVYWYRQLPEEGLKFMVYLQKENIIDESGMPKERFSAEFPKEGPSILRIQQVVRGDSAAYFCASSSGQGVQPQHFGDGTRLSIL.